These 16 T cell receptor beta chains came from one sample sequenced in a study of breast tumors, draining lymph nodes, adjacent tissues. Axillary draining lymph nodes of breast cancer patients supplied the node samples. Each CDR3 protein is one row after TCRdb ran MiXCR on the multiplex PCR reads. In the table there are about 140,000 distinct CDR3 sequences, 30% to 35% of which are singletons. Sequenced input: axillary lymph node tissue. These receptors came from a female donor with breast cancer. Some clones in this sample may be carry-over from other donors' samples.

V usage is TRBV2 and J usage is TRBJ2-7; D possibly corresponds to TRBD1 (8 bases). V lost 6 bases to trimming and J lost 13 bases, with 31 bases between them. Germline V gives CDR1 SNHLY, CDR2 FYNNEI. The CDR3 is made up of 16 amino acids. In DNA, the CDR3 is TGTGCCAGCAGGGGATACAGGGGGGGAGCTTTTTTTGAGCCCTACTTC. This codes for CASRGYRGGAFFEPYF.

For this clonotype: The CDR3 carries no conserved terminal phenylalanine or tryptophan, so it likely arises from a read error. No DNA is shown, since the ends of the CDR3 on it are uncertain; the CDR3 is the one TCRdb lists. CDR3 amino acids: CASTPFRG. The genes are TRBV28 and TRBJ1-4; the table's D call of TRBD1 was not tested on the DNA. The germline V gene encodes CDR1 MDHEN and CDR2 SYDVKM. The CDR3 adds up to 8 amino acids, both ends counted.

In its sample, this clonotype was seen a few times. This may come from a read error, since a much larger clone is one base off. V usage is TRBV6-6 and J usage is TRBJ1-2, with TRBD1 matching 11 bases. The CDR3 runs 13 residues. After removal of 5 bases from V and 10 bases from J, the junction contained 6 bases not matched to a gene. Germline CDR1 MNHNY, CDR2 SVGAGI (reference sequence). The CDR3 DNA reads TGTGCCAGCAGTCCGGGACAGGGGGTAAACTACACCTTC. Protein sequence: CASSPGQGVNYTF.

This clonotype was detected a few times. A much larger clone lies one base from this, so it may be a read error. This chain links TRBV20-1 with TRBJ2-1; 12 bases are a match to TRBD2. CDR1 and CDR2 from the germline V gene are DFQATT and SNEGSKA (reference sequence). CDR3 size: 14 residues. The CDR3 DNA reads TGCAGTGCTCCTAGCGGGGGGGACTACACTGAGCAGTTCTTC. This encodes CSAPSGGDYTEQFF.

The chain carries TRBV4-3 and TRBJ1-4, with a possible D match to TRBD1 (6 bases). Germline V gene sequence: CDR1 LGHNA, CDR2 YSLEER. Trimming removed 5 bases from V and 8 bases from J, with 18 bases in between. This CDR3 region has 15 residues. The CDR3 DNA reads TGCGCCAGCAGCTTTTCGGACAGCCAATGGGAAAAACTGTTTTTT. Its protein is CASSFSDSQWEKLFF.

In the case of this clonotype: At one boundary the junction diverges from the germline segment, which might be a read error. The rearrangement links TRBV3-1 to TRBJ2-1, with 13 bases identical to TRBD2. This CDR3 contains 15 residues. Germline V gene lookup returns CDR1 LGHDT and CDR2 YNNKEL (reference sequence). The CDR3 region is CASRRLAGGHNEQFF. The CDR3 bases are TGCGCCAGCAGACGACTAGCGGGGGGCCACAATGAGCAGTTCTTC.

This clonotype came up many times. The J gene is TRBJ1-4, the V gene TRBV5-1, with D maybe TRBD1 (6 bases). V was clipped by 5 bases and J by 5 bases, with 13 bases between them. Looked up from germline, CDR1 is SGHRS and CDR2 is YFSETQ. The CDR3 covers 14 residues. CDR3 protein: CASSTGGGNEKLFF. CDR3 nucleotide sequence: TGCGCCAGCAGTACGGGGGGCGGAAATGAAAAACTGTTTTTT.

The V gene is TRBV28, the J gene TRBJ2-2; TRBD1 agrees at 9 bases. The CDR3 contains 14 residues. Germline-derived CDR1 and CDR2 are MDHEN and SYDVKM. With 6 bases clipped from V and 4 bases from J, the junction kept 3 bases outside the gene matches. CDR3 coding DNA: TGTGCCAGCAGGCCGACAGGGGGCACCGGGGAGCTGTTTTTT. It is translated as CASRPTGGTGELFF.

The sample holds many counts of this clonotype. The DNA of the CDR3 is TGTGCCACCACTAACCCCAGGGTAAACTATGGCTACACCTTC. Protein: CATTNPRVNYGYTF. J is TRBJ1-2 and V is TRBV6-1; TRBD1 might be the D (5 bases). CDR1 and CDR2 from the germline V gene are MNHNS and SASEGT. This CDR3 is built from 14 residues. V lost 10 bases to trimming and J lost 2 bases, with 17 bases between them.

The rearrangement links TRBV7-9 to TRBJ2-7; 15 positions match TRBD2. This CDR3 contains 18 residues. CDR1 and CDR2 from the germline V gene are SEHNR and FQNEAQ (reference sequence). V trimming: 5 bases; J trimming: 0 bases; junction bases outside the gene matches: 8. The CDR3 is CASSEPGLAGGNSYEQYF. CDR3 nucleotides: TGTGCCAGCAGCGAGCCGGGACTAGCGGGGGGAAACTCCTACGAGCAGTACTTC. Using reference TRBV7-9 and TRBJ2-7 for the parts outside the CDR3, the full variable domain is DTGVSQNPRHKITKRGQNVTFRCDPISEHNRLYWYRQTLGQGPEFLTYFQNEAQLEKSRLLSDRFSAERPKGSFSTLEIQRTEQGDSAMYLCASSEPGLAGGNSYEQYFGPGTRLTVT.

This clonotype was observed at least ten times. V and J are TRBV7-9 and TRBJ2-5, with D possibly matching TRBD2 (7 bases). The length of the CDR3 is 14 residues. Per the germline V gene, CDR1 is SEHNR and CDR2 is FQNEAQ (reference sequence). Trimming shortened V by 8 bases and J by 6 bases, and 19 bases separated the two germline ends. The CDR3 spells CASGEGGGAKTQYF. The CDR3 DNA follows: TGTGCCAGCGGGGAGGGGGGGGGGGCAAAGACCCAGTACTTC.

This clonotype was detected ten times or more. The rearrangement uses TRBV19 and TRBJ2-5, with D possibly TRBD2 on 5 matching bases. CDR1 and CDR2 from the germline V gene are LNHDA and SQIVND (reference sequence). V was clipped by 3 bases and J by 5 bases, with 13 bases between them. The CDR3 is 14 amino acids. This CDR3 is CASSILWGEETQYF. The DNA for the CDR3 is TGTGCCAGTAGTATCTTATGGGGAGAGGAGACCCAGTACTTC.

The table lists this clonotype with many counts. This CDR3 is CSATAGLAGETQYF. The CDR3 DNA follows: TGCAGTGCTACAGCAGGACTAGCCGGAGAGACCCAGTACTTC. The chain is built from TRBV20-1 and TRBJ2-5; TRBD2 agrees at 8 bases. V was pared by 4 bases and J by 4 bases, with 8 bases of the junction left unmatched. The CDR3 consists of 14 residues. Germline CDR1 DFQATT, CDR2 SNEGSKA (reference sequence).

For this clonotype: Germline is not matched at one junction end, which may reflect a read error. The chain joins TRBV19 to TRBJ1-1; 7 bases map to TRBD1. The CDR3 consists of 13 residues. Germline V gene data show CDR1 as LNHDA and CDR2 as SQIVND (reference sequence). The CDR3 DNA sequence: TGTGCCAGTAGTACCAGACAGGGAACGGCTCCGTGCTTT. Protein sequence: CASSTRQGTAPCF.

As for this clonotype: One junction end disagrees with the germline gene, perhaps due to a read error. This chain joins TRBV5-1 and TRBJ1-3, with 8 bases lining up with TRBD1. CDR1 SGHRS and CDR2 YFSETQ come from the germline V gene. This CDR3 spans 15 amino acids. The CDR3 sequence is CASSYQGARGNAIYF. DNA of the CDR3: TGCGCCAGCAGCTACCAGGGGGCGCGCGGAAACGCCATATATTTT.

This chain uses TRBV19 with TRBJ1-2; 7 bases line up with TRBD1. CDR1 and CDR2 (germline): LNHDA, SQIVND (reference sequence). J gave up 8 bases and V 3 bases, and 12 bases lay outside the gene matches. The CDR3 spans 15 residues. The CDR3 nucleotides are TGTGCCAGTAGTATGGAAGACAGGGTCTCTGTCGGCTACACCTTC. Amino acid sequence: CASSMEDRVSVGYTF.